The sequence of this T cell receptor beta chain was determined in a study of glioma-infiltrating T cells. Study-level findings and limits: Non-neoplastic patients had below-expected tissue-blood divergence, while all gliomas exceeded expectation.

Trimming removed 5 bases from V and 3 bases from J, with 13 bases in between. The CDR3 extends over 14 amino acids. Germline-derived CDR1 and CDR2 are LNHDA and SQIVND (reference sequence). This clonotype was found many times. The antigen remains undetermined. Using RNA template, CDR3s of TCR alpha and beta were amplified with iRepertoire arm-PCR. TCRdb itself ran the multiplex PCR reads through MiXCR, one entry per CDR3 protein. This sample carries under 130,000 distinct CDR3 sequences, under 30% of them seen once, and the ten largest clones take 44%. Specimen: glioma tissue, nonneoplastic brain tissue, or PBMCs (not recorded which). The chain combines TRBV19 with TRBJ1-1, with D perhaps TRBD1 (6 bases). This clonotype was obtained from a human donor with low-grade glioma or glioblastoma, undergoing nonglioma brain surgery, or in good health (not recorded which). CDR3 in amino acids: CASSSSTGYTEAFF. The CDR3 DNA follows: TGTGCCAGTAGTTCCTCTACAGGGTACACTGAAGCTTTCTTT.